This T cell receptor (beta chain) is drawn from a study of blood T cell repertoires in COVID-19. Study details: Researchers got acute and convalescent COVID-19 samples from the United States, Italy and Spain. Sample material is recorded as cDNA or gDNA derived from T cells, B-cell-depleted T cells, or PBMCs.

The CDR3 runs 14 residues. Trimming shortened V by 5 bases and J by 0 bases, and 9 bases separated the two germline ends. CDR1 and CDR2 from the germline V gene are SGHKS and YYEKEE (reference sequence). As handled by the study authors: How many nucleated cells were present was estimated from reference gene primer amplification. The method was immunoSEQ multiplex PCR; TCRdb's version includes in-frame clones alone and lacks a portion of them. The V and J calls and clone size come from that table; D and trimming were worked out from the DNA. Seen here are under 300,000 clones, over 80% observed once, and the top ten hold more than 5.5%.

Sequencing was carried out using peripheral blood. This chain connects TRBV5-5 to TRBJ1-3, with D possibly being TRBD1 (5 bases). The receptor's source is a human donor in a cohort sampled during active COVID-19. The CDR3 DNA reads TGTGCCAGCAGTTCAGGGTACTCTGGAAACACCATATATTTT. Residues: CASSSGYSGNTIYF.